This T cell receptor (beta chain) was profiled in a study of identical twins. Study-wide points: Abundant beta clonotypes from cord blood bore fewer insertions; memory repertoires lacked this pattern. Analyses of zero insertions could be partly confounded by invariant MAIT and iNKT cells. Interpretation of the results relied on cross-sectional statistical analysis and not on following the same donors.

With regard to this clonotype: Its antigen is unknown.

A universal primer site was incorporated via template switching, and the cDNA contained unique molecular identifiers. From the 5' RACE reads, TCRdb called clonotypes with MiXCR, one entry per CDR3 protein. The top ten hold more than 0.8% of the sample, which has 400,000 to 550,000 distinct CDR3 sequences, 13% to 15% seen once. The CDR3 is made up of 15 amino acids. Trimming cost V 6 bases and J 3 bases, with 14 bases left between them. From germline, CDR1 is SNHLY and CDR2 FYNNEI. The same data also contributed to another study, on yellow fever vaccine responses in identical twins.

The specimen sequenced was CD4+ T cells sorted from blood. This chain joins TRBV2 and TRBJ2-2; D may match TRBD1 or TRBD2 (5 bases each). This TCR derives from a woman aged 18-30 years in good health. The CDR3 protein is CASSERQGHTGELFF. DNA for the CDR3: TGTGCCAGCAGCGAAAGGCAGGGACACACCGGGGAGCTGTTTTTT.